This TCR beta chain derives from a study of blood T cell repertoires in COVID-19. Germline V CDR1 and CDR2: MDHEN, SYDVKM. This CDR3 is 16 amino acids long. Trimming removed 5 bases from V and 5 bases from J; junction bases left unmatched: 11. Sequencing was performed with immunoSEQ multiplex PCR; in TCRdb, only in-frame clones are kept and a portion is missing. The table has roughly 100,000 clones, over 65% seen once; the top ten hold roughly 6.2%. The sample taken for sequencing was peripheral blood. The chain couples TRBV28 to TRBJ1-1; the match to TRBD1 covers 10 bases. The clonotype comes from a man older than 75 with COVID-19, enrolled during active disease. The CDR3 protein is CASSNPPGQGKTEAFF. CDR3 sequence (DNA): TGTGCCAGCAGTAACCCGCCGGGACAGGGGAAAACTGAAGCTTTCTTT.